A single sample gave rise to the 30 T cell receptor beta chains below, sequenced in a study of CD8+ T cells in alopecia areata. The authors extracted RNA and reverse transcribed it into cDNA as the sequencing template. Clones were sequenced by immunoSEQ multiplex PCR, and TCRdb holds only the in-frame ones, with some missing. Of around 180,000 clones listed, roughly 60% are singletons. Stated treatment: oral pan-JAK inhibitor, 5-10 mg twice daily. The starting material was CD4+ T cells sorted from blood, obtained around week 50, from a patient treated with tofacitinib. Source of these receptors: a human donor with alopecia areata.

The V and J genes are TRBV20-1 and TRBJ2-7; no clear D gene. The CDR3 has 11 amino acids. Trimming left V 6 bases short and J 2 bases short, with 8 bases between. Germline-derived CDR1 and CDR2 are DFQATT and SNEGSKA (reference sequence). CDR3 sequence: CSAGRPYEQYF. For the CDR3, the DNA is TGCAGTGCGGGCAGGCCCTACGAGCAGTACTTC.

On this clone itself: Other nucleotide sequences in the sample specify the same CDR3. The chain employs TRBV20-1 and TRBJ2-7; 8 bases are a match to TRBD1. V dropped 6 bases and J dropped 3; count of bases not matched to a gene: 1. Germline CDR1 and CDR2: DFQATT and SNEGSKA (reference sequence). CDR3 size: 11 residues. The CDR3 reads CSADRGYEQYF. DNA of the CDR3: TGCAGTGCAGACAGGGGCTACGAGCAGTACTTC.

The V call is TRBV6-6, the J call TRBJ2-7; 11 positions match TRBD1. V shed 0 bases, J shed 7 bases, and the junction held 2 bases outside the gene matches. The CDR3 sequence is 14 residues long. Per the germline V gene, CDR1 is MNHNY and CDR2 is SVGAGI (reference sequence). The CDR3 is CASSYSDRGPEQYF. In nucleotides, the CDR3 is TGTGCCAGCAGTTACTCGGACAGGGGGCCTGAGCAGTACTTC.

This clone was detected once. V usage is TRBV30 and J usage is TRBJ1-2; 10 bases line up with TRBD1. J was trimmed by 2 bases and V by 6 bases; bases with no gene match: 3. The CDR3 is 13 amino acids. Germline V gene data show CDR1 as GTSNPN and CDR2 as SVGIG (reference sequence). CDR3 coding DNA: TGTGCCTGCCCGACAGGGGGCAACTATGGCTACACCTTC. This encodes CACPTGGNYGYTF.

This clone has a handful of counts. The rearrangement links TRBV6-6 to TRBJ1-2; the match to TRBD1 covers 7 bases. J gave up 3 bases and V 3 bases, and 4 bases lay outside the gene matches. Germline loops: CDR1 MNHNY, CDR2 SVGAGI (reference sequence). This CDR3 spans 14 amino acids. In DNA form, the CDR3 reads TGTGCCAGCAGTTATGTTCAGGGGGACTATGGCTACACCTTC. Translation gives CASSYVQGDYGYTF.

The CDR3 sequence: CSVQWPGRGGRGTQYF. The CDR3, as DNA: TGCAGCGTTCAATGGCCGGGAAGGGGAGGCAGGGGGACCCAGTACTTC. The chain carries TRBV29-1 and TRBJ2-5, with D perhaps TRBD1 or TRBD2 (6 bases each). Trimming cost V 5 bases and J 7 bases, with 26 bases left between them. Germline-derived CDR1 and CDR2 are SQVTM and ANQGSEA. There are 16 residues in the CDR3.

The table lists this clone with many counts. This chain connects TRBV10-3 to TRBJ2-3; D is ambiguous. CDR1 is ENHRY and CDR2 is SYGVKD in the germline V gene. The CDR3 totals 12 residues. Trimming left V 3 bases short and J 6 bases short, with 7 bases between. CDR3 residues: CAISETTDTQYF. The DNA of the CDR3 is TGTGCCATCAGTGAAACAACGGATACGCAGTATTTT.

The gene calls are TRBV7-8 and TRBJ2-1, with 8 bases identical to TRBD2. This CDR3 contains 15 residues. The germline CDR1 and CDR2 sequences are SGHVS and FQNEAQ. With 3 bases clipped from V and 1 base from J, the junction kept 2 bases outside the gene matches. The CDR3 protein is CASSFSGASYNEQFF. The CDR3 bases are TGTGCCAGCAGCTTTAGCGGGGCGTCCTACAATGAGCAGTTCTTC.

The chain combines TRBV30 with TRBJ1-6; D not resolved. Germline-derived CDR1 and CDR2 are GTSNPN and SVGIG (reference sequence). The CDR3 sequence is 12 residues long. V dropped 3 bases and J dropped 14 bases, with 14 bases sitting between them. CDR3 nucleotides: TGTGCCTGGAGACACCCGCCTCAGGCCCTCCACTTT. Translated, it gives CAWRHPPQALHF. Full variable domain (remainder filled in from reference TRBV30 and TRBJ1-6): SQTIHQWPATLVQPVGSPLSLECTVEGTSNPNLYWYRQAAGRGLQLLFYSVGIGQISSEVPQNLSASRPQDRQFILSSKKLLLSDSGFYLCAWRHPPQALHFGNGTRLTVT.

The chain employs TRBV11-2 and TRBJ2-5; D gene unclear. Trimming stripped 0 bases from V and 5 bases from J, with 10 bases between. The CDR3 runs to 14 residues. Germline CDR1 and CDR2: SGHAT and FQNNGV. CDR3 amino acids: CASSLELRWETQYF. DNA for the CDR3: TGTGCCAGCAGCTTAGAGCTGCGTTGGGAGACCCAGTACTTC.

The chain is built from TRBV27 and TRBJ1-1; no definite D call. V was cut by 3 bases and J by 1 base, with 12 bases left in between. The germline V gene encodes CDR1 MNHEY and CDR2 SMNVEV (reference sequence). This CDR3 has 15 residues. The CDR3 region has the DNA TGTGCCAGCAGTTTCGGAGTAGTGGCGAACACTGAAGCTTTCTTT. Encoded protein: CASSFGVVANTEAFF.

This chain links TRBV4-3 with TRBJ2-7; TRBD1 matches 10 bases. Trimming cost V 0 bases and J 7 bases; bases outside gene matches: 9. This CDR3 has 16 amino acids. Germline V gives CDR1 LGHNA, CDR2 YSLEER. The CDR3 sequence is CASSQDTDRGRWEQYF. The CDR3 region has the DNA TGCGCCAGCAGCCAAGATACCGACAGGGGGCGGTGGGAGCAGTACTTC.

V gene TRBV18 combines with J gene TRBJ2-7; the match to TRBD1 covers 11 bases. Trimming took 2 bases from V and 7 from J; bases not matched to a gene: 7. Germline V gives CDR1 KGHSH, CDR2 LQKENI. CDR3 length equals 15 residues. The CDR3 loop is CASSPTGQGAGEQYF. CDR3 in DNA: TGTGCCAGCTCACCAACAGGACAGGGGGCGGGAGAGCAGTACTTC.

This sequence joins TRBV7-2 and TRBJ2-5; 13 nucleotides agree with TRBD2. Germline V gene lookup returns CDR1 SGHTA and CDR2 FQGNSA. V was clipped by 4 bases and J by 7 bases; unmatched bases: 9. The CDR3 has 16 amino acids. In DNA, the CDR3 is TGTGCCAGCAGCTCGGGACTAGCGGGGACTGGTGGGACCCAGTACTTC. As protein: CASSSGLAGTGGTQYF.

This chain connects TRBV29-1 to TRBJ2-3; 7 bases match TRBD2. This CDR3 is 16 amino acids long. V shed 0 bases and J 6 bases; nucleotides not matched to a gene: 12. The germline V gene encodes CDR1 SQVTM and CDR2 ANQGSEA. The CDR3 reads CSVEDRFGLVEDTQYF. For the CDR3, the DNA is TGCAGCGTTGAAGATCGTTTTGGACTAGTGGAGGATACGCAGTATTTT.

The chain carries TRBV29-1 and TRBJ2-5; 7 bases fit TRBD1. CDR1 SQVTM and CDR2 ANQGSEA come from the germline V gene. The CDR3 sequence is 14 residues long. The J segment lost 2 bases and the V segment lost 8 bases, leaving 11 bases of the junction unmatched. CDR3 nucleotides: TGCAGCATCAGTCGGGACAGCACACAAGAGACCCAGTACTTC. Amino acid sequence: CSISRDSTQETQYF.

CDR3 DNA sequence: TGCGCCAGCAGCCATGGGGACAGGGAAACCGGGGAGCTGTTTTTT. This translates into CASSHGDRETGELFF. The V gene is TRBV4-3, the J gene TRBJ2-2; 9 bases are shared with TRBD1. V gave up 3 bases and J gave up 5 bases; unmatched junction bases: 4. This CDR3 is 15 amino acids long. Per the germline V gene, CDR1 is LGHNA and CDR2 is YSLEER.

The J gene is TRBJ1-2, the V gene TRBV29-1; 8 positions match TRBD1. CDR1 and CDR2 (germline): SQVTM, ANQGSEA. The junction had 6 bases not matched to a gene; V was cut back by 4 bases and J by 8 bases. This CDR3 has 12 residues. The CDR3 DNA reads TGCAGCGTTGGGGGACAGGCGGGCGGCTACACCTTC. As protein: CSVGGQAGGYTF.

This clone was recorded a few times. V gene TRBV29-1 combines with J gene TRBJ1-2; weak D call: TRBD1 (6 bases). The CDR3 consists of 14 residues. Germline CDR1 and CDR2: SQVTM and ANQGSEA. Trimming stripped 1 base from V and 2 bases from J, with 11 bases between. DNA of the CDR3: TGCAGCGTTGAAGGGGGCACAGGGAACTATGGCTACACCTTC. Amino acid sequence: CSVEGGTGNYGYTF.

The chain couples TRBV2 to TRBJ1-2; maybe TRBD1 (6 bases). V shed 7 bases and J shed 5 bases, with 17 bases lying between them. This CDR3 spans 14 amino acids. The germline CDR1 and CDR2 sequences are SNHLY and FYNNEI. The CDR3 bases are TGTGCCAGCACTTATGGGGGCAGTGATTATGGCTACACCTTC. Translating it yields CASTYGGSDYGYTF.

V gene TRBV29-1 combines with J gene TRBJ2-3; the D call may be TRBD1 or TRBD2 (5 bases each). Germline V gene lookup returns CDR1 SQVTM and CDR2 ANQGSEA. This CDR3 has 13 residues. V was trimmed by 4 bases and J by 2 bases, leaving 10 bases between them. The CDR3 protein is CSVGGIHTDTQYF. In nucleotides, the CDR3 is TGCAGCGTTGGGGGGATCCACACAGATACGCAGTATTTT.

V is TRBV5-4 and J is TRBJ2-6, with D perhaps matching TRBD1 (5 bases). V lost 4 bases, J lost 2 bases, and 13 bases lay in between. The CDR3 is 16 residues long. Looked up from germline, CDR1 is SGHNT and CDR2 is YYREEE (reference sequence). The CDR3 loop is CASSPAGMTGANVLTF. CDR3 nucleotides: TGTGCCAGCAGCCCGGCAGGGATGACTGGGGCCAACGTCCTGACTTTC. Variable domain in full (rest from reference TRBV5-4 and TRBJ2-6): ETGVTQSPTHLIKTRGQQVTLRCSSQSGHNTVSWYQQALGQGPQFIFQYYREEENGRGNFPPRFSGLQFPNYSSELNVNALELDDSALYLCASSPAGMTGANVLTFGAGSRLTVL.

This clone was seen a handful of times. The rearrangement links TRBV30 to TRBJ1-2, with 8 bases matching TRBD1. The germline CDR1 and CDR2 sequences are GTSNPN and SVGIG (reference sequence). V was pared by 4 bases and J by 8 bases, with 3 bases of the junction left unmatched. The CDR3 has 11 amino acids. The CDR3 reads CAWTTGVGYTF. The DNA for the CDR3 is TGTGCCTGGACGACAGGGGTAGGCTACACCTTC.

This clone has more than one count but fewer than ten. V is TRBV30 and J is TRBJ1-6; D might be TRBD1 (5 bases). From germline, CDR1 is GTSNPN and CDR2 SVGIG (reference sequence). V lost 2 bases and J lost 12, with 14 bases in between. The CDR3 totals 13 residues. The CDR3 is CAWSRGDVEPLHF. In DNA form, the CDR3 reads TGTGCCTGGAGTAGAGGGGATGTGGAACCCCTCCACTTT.

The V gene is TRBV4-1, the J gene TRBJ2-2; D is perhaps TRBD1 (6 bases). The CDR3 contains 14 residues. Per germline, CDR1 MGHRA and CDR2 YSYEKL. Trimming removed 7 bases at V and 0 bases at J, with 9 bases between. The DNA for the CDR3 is TGCGCCAGCAAAGGGGGAACGAACACCGGGGAGCTGTTTTTT. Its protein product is CASKGGTNTGELFF.

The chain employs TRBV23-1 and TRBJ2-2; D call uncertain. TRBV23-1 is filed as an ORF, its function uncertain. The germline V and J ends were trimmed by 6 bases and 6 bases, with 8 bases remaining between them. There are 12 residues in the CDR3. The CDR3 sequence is CASRAAAGELFF. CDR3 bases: TGCGCCAGCAGAGCAGCCGCCGGGGAGCTGTTTTTT.

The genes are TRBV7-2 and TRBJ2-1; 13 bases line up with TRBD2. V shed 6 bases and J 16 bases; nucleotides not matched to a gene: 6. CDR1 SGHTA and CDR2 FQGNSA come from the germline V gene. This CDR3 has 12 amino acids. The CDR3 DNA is TGTGCCAGCAGAAGACTAGCGGGGGGAGTTTTCTTC. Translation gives CASRRLAGGVFF.

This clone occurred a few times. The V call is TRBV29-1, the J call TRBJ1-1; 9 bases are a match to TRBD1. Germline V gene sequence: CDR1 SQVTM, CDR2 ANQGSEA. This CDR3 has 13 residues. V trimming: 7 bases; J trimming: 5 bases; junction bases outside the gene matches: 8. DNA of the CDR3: TGCAGCGCTACAGGGGGCCGCGGGACTGAAGCTTTCTTT. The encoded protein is CSATGGRGTEAFF.

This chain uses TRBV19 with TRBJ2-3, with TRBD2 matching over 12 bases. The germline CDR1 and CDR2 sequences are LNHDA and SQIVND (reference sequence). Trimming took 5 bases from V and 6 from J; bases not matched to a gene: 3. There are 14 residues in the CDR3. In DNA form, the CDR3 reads TGTGCCAGTAGTCTTGGGACTAGCGGGGATACGCAGTATTTT. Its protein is CASSLGTSGDTQYF. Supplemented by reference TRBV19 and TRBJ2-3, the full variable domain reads DGGITQSPKYLFRKEGQNVTLSCEQNLNHDAMYWYRQDPGQGLRLIYYSQIVNDFQKGDIAEGYSVSREKKESFPLTVTSAQKNPTAFYLCASSLGTSGDTQYFGPGTRLTVL.

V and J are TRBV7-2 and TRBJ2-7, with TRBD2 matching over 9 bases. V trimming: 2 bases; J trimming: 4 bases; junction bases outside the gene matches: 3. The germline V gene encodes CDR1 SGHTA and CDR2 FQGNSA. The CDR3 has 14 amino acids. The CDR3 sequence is CASSLSGGPYEQYF. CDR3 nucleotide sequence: TGTGCCAGCAGCTTAAGCGGGGGGCCATACGAGCAGTACTTC. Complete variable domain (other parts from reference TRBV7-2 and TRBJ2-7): GAGVSQSPSNKVTEKGKDVELRCDPISGHTALYWYRQSLGQGLEFLIYFQGNSAPDKSGLPSDRFSAERTGGSVSTLTIQRTQQEDSAVYLCASSLSGGPYEQYFGPGTRLTVT.